This T cell receptor beta chain was sequenced for a study of T cell responses to AZD1222 COVID-19 vaccine. About the research overall: Second-dose intervals of approximately 4 or approximately 12 weeks were pooled. Study-wide points: Per reports, nearly half of all spike-specific TCRs target regions that are unmutated in variants. Following two doses of AZD1222, Spike-specific TCR breadth and depth rose. The span of vaccine-associated CD4 TCRs extended across spike, with dominance at 160-218 and 743-854.

Germline V gene sequence: CDR1 LNHDA, CDR2 SQIVND (reference sequence). The V and J ends lost 4 bases and 7 bases respectively, with 16 bases between them. The CDR3 contains 14 residues. Only in-frame clones appear in the TCRdb table, and some are missing; sequencing was by immunoSEQ multiplex PCR. This sample yields 65,000 to 100,000 clones, of which around 84% are seen a single time; roughly a fifth belongs to the top ten. As concerns this clone: Its specificity is unknown.

The origin of this receptor is an adult in good health. The specimen comprised peripheral blood, sampled on day 0 of AZD1222 vaccination. The rearrangement links TRBV19 to TRBJ2-5, with D tentatively TRBD2 (5 bases). CDR3 loop: CASSTGGPAGTQYF. CDR3 nucleotides: TGTGCCAGTAGTACCGGAGGTCCGGCGGGGACCCAGTACTTC. The full variable domain, with the rest looked up from reference TRBV19 and TRBJ2-5, is DGGITQSPKYLFRKEGQNVTLSCEQNLNHDAMYWYRQDPGQGLRLIYYSQIVNDFQKGDIAEGYSVSREKKESFPLTVTSAQKNPTAFYLCASSTGGPAGTQYFGPGTRLLVL.